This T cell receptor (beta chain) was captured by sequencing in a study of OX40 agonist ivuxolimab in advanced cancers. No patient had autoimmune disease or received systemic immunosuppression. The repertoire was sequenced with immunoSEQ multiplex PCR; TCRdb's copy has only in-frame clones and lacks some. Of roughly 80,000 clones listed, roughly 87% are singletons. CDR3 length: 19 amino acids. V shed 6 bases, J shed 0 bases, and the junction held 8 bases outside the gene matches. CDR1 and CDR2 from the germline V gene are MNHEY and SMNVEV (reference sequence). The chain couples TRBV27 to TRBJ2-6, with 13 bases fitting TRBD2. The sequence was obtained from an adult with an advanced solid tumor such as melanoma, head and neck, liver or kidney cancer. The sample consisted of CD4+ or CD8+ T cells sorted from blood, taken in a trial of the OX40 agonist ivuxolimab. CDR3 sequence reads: CASSSIRLAGGSGANVLTF. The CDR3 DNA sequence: TGTGCCAGCAGCTCAATCCGACTAGCGGGGGGCTCTGGGGCCAACGTCCTGACTTTC.